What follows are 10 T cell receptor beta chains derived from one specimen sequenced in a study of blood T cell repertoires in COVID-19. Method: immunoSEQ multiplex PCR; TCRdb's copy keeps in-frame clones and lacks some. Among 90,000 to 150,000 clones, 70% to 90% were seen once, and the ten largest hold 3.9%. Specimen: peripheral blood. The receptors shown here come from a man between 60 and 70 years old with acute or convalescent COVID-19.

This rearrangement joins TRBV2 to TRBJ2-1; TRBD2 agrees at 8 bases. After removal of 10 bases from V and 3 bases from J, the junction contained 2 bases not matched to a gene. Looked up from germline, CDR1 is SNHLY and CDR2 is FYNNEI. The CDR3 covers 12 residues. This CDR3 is CATGGGYNEQFF. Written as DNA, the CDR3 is TGTGCCACGGGGGGGGGCTACAATGAGCAGTTCTTC.

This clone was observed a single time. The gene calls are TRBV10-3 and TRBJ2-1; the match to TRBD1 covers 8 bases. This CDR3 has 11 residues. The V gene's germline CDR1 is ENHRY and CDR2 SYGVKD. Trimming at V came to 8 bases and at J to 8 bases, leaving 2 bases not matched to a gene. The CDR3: CAIGTGHEQFF. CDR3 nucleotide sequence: TGTGCCATCGGGACAGGCCATGAGCAGTTCTTC.

The CDR3: CSPWESYEQYF. The CDR3 DNA reads TGCAGCCCTTGGGAGTCCTACGAGCAGTACTTC. The chain joins TRBV20-1 to TRBJ2-7; possibly TRBD2 for D (5 bases). The germline gives CDR1 DFQATT, CDR2 SNEGSKA (reference sequence). This CDR3 contains 11 residues.

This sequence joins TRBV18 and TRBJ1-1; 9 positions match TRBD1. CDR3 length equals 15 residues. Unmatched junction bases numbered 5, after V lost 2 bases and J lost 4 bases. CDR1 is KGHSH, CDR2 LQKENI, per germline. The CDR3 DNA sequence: TGTGCCAGCTCACCATGGGACAGGGTGGGCACTGAAGCTTTCTTT. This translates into CASSPWDRVGTEAFF.

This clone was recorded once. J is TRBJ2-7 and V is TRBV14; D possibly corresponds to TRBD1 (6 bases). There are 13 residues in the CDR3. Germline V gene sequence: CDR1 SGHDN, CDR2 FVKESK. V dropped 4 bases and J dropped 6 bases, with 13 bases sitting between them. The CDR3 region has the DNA TGTGCCAGCAGCCCCGGTCGGACAGCCGAGCAGTACTTC. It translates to CASSPGRTAEQYF.

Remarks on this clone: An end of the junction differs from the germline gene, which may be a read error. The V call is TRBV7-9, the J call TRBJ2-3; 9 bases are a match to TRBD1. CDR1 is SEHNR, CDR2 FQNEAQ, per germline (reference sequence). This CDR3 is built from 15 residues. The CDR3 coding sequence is TGTGCCAGCAGCTTAGGGGGACAGGGCACCGATACGCAGTATTTT. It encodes CASSLGGQGTDTQYF.

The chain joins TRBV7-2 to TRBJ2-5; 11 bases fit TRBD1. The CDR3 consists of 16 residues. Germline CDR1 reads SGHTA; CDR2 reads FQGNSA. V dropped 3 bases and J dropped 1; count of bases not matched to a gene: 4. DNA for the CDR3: TGTGCCAGCAGCTTGACCGGGACAGGGGGCCAAGAGACCCAGTACTTC. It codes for CASSLTGTGGQETQYF.

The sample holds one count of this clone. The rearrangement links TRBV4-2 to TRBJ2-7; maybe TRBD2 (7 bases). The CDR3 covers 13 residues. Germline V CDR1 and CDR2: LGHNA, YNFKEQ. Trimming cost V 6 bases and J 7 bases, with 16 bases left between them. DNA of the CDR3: TGTGCCAGCAGTCCGGCGGGGGCGGGGGAGCAGTACTTC. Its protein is CASSPAGAGEQYF.

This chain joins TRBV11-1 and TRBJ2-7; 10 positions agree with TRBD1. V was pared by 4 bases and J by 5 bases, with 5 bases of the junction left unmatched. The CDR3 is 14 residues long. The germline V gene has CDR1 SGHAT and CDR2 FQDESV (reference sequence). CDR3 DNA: TGTGCCAGCAGCTCGCTGACAGGGGGCCACGAGCAGTACTTC. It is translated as CASSSLTGGHEQYF.

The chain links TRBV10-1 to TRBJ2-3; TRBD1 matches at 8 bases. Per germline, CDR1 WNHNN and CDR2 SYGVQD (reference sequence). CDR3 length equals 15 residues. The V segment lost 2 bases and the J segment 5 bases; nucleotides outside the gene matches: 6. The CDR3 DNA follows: TGCGCCAGCAGTGAGGACAGGGGTTTTGGAGATACGCAGTATTTT. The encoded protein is CASSEDRGFGDTQYF.